Listed here are 23 T cell receptor beta chains from one sample, sequenced in a study of OX40 agonist ivuxolimab in advanced cancers. Here immunoSEQ multiplex PCR was the method, and the copy in TCRdb shows in-frame clones only, minus some. This sample has more than 65,000 clones; 84% occur once, and the top ten carry around 1.1%. Sequenced here: CD4+ or CD8+ T cells sorted from blood, sampled in a trial of the OX40 agonist ivuxolimab. The receptors come from an adult with an advanced solid tumor such as melanoma, head and neck, liver or kidney cancer.

This clone was counted between two and nine times. The J gene is TRBJ2-3, the V gene TRBV19, with 11 bases lining up with TRBD1. The CDR3 length is 16 residues. Trimming removed 1 base from V and 5 bases from J; junction bases left unmatched: 5. The germline gives CDR1 LNHDA, CDR2 SQIVND (reference sequence). Here the CDR3 DNA reads TGTGCCAGTAGTATAGGCGGACAGGGGGCTATAGATACGCAGTATTTT. This gives the protein CASSIGGQGAIDTQYF. The variable domain in full, completed from reference TRBV19 and TRBJ2-3, reads DGGITQSPKYLFRKEGQNVTLSCEQNLNHDAMYWYRQDPGQGLRLIYYSQIVNDFQKGDIAEGYSVSREKKESFPLTVTSAQKNPTAFYLCASSIGGQGAIDTQYFGPGTRLTVL.

This rearrangement joins TRBV5-8 to TRBJ2-2, with D perhaps TRBD1 or TRBD2 (5 bases each). V lost 0 bases, J lost 4 bases, and 13 bases lay in between. Germline-derived CDR1 and CDR2 are SGHTS and YDEGEE. This CDR3 region has 16 residues. CDR3 in DNA: TGTGCCAGCAGCTTGGAGGCAGGGAGTGTCACCGGGGAGCTGTTTTTT. It encodes CASSLEAGSVTGELFF.

This chain links TRBV6-5 with TRBJ2-7, with TRBD2 matching 8 bases. V lost 6 bases to trimming and J lost 7 bases; unmatched junction nucleotides: 11. This CDR3 spans 14 amino acids. Germline CDR1 reads MNHEY; CDR2 reads SVGAGI. The CDR3, as DNA: TGTGCCAGCAGCCCCTCGGCGGGGGGCGGAGAGCAGTACTTC. It specifies CASSPSAGGGEQYF.

This clone was recorded many times. This chain links TRBV6-1 with TRBJ1-1; D may be TRBD1 (6 bases). Trimming removed 6 bases from V and 3 bases from J, with 11 bases in between. The CDR3 extends over 13 amino acids. The V gene's germline CDR1 is MNHNS and CDR2 SASEGT. The CDR3 is CASRRQDYTEAFF. The CDR3 DNA is TGTGCCAGCAGGAGACAGGACTACACTGAAGCTTTCTTT.

The chain has TRBV9 and TRBJ2-1; 11 bases map to TRBD2. Germline V gene data show CDR1 as SGDLS and CDR2 as YYNGEE. V lost 2 bases, J lost 9 bases, and 7 bases stayed unmatched. The CDR3 is made up of 15 amino acids. Here the CDR3 reads CASSVIAGGRVEQFF. The CDR3 DNA follows: TGTGCCAGCAGCGTCATAGCGGGGGGGCGAGTTGAGCAGTTCTTC.

This chain connects TRBV5-1 to TRBJ2-5; TRBD2 agrees at 9 bases. The CDR3 totals 15 residues. CDR1 and CDR2 from the germline V gene are SGHRS and YFSETQ. Germline trimming cut 4 bases from V and 3 bases from J; bases unmatched to any gene: 7. This chain's CDR3 is CASSTPERGEETQYF. In DNA form, the CDR3 reads TGCGCCAGCAGCACCCCCGAGCGGGGGGAAGAGACCCAGTACTTC.

This clone was recorded a few times. The V gene is TRBV7-9, the J gene TRBJ1-2; D may be TRBD1 (5 bases). The CDR3 sequence is 12 residues long. The V gene's germline CDR1 is SEHNR and CDR2 FQNEAQ (reference sequence). V gave up 3 bases and J gave up 8 bases, with 10 bases separating them. CDR3 protein: CASSFDSGGYTF. Written as DNA, the CDR3 is TGTGCCAGCAGCTTCGACAGTGGAGGCTACACCTTC.

CDR3 coding DNA: TGTGCCAGCTCACCGTCGGTAGCGAATGAAAAACTGTTTTTT. As protein: CASSPSVANEKLFF. The genes are TRBV18 and TRBJ1-4; D is uncertain. CDR1 is KGHSH and CDR2 is LQKENI in the germline V gene. Trimming stripped 3 bases from V and 5 bases from J, with 10 bases between. CDR3 length: 14 amino acids.

The chain links TRBV7-2 to TRBJ1-1; 7 bases line up with TRBD1. Trimming removed 4 bases from V and 7 bases from J; junction bases left unmatched: 6. CDR1 is SGHTA, CDR2 FQGNSA, per germline. CDR3 length equals 13 residues. The CDR3 DNA follows: TGTGCCAGCAGCTCTGGACAGGACCTTGAAGCTTTCTTT. It is translated as CASSSGQDLEAFF.

The V call is TRBV7-7, the J call TRBJ2-2, with D maybe TRBD2 (6 bases). The CDR3 runs to 14 residues. Trimming removed 5 bases at V and 6 bases at J, with 13 bases between. Germline V gives CDR1 SSHAT, CDR2 FNYEAQ (reference sequence). This chain's CDR3 is CASSASGLPGELFF. CDR3 nucleotides: TGTGCCAGCAGCGCCAGCGGGCTCCCCGGGGAGCTGTTTTTT.

This clone was detected a few times. The genes are TRBV5-1 and TRBJ1-2, with D unclear. The germline CDR1 and CDR2 sequences are SGHRS and YFSETQ. The ends were cut back, 2 bases at V and 8 bases at J, with 16 bases in the middle. The CDR3 is 14 residues long. CDR3 bases: TGCGCCAGCAGCTTTGAGAAACAACGTTGGGGCTACACCTTC. Translating gives CASSFEKQRWGYTF.

This clone came up once. This rearrangement joins TRBV6-5 to TRBJ1-2; TRBD1 agrees at 9 bases. This CDR3 region has 13 residues. Trimming removed 6 bases from V and 7 bases from J; junction bases left unmatched: 6. The germline V gene has CDR1 MNHEY and CDR2 SVGAGI. The CDR3 DNA sequence: TGTGCCAGCAGATTAACAGGGGGCCGTGGCTACACCTTC. Its translation: CASRLTGGRGYTF.

The genes are TRBV18 and TRBJ1-5; the D gene is possibly TRBD1 (6 bases). The germline CDR1 and CDR2 sequences are KGHSH and LQKENI. The V end lost 5 bases, the J end lost 4 bases, and 15 bases lay between the germline ends. CDR3 length: 15 residues. CDR3 loop: CASSAGRDTNQPQHF. The CDR3 coding sequence is TGTGCCAGCTCAGCTGGCCGGGACACAAATCAGCCCCAGCATTTT.

The chain has TRBV4-3 and TRBJ1-2; D is uncertain. The germline gives CDR1 LGHNA, CDR2 YSLEER. This CDR3 has 13 amino acids. Trimming removed 4 bases from V and 2 bases from J, with 8 bases in between. As DNA, the CDR3 is TGCGCCAGCAGCCGCCAGCAAAACTATGGCTACACCTTC. Protein product: CASSRQQNYGYTF.

This clone was counted a few times. The chain recombines TRBV4-1 with TRBJ1-4; D is undetermined. This CDR3 contains 15 residues. The ends were cut back, 2 bases at V and 7 bases at J, with 14 bases in the middle. Germline V gives CDR1 MGHRA, CDR2 YSYEKL. The CDR3 DNA reads TGCGCCAGCAGCCAAAACATTGGAGGGAGTGAAAAACTGTTTTTT. This gives the protein CASSQNIGGSEKLFF.

As for this clone: This sample also contains other DNA sequences that code for the same CDR3. The chain joins TRBV5-1 to TRBJ2-3; D is possibly TRBD2 (5 bases). Trimming took 4 bases from V and 7 from J, leaving 10 bases between them. The CDR3 covers 12 residues. Germline values: CDR1 SGHRS, CDR2 YFSETQ. This CDR3 reads CASSPDLNTQYF. The CDR3 nucleotides are TGCGCCAGCAGCCCGGACTTAAATACGCAGTATTTT.

V and J are TRBV7-9 and TRBJ2-3, with 9 bases matching TRBD1. This CDR3 is built from 15 residues. CDR1 and CDR2 (germline): SEHNR, FQNEAQ (reference sequence). V gave up 5 bases and J gave up 2 bases; unmatched junction bases: 5. The CDR3 region has the DNA TGTGCCAGCAGCCCGACAGGGGGAGTCACAGATACGCAGTATTTT. Translating it yields CASSPTGGVTDTQYF.

The V gene is TRBV18, the J gene TRBJ1-1; no definite D call. Germline V gene sequence: CDR1 KGHSH, CDR2 LQKENI. The CDR3 runs 14 residues. V lost 3 bases to trimming and J lost 1 base, with 9 bases between them. The CDR3 DNA reads as TGTGCCAGCTCACCGGCCGCAAAGAACACTGAAGCTTTCTTT. Residues: CASSPAAKNTEAFF.

The chain links TRBV7-2 to TRBJ2-5, with D hard to call. The CDR3 is 13 residues long. Germline V gene sequence: CDR1 SGHTA, CDR2 FQGNSA. V lost 3 bases and J 2 bases, leaving 7 bases between the germline ends. The CDR3 loop is CASSLSQQETQYF. For the CDR3, the DNA is TGTGCCAGCAGCTTGAGCCAACAAGAGACCCAGTACTTC.

This clone was detected once. The chain couples TRBV6-6 to TRBJ2-1; 7 bases match TRBD2. The CDR3 spans 15 residues. J lost 6 bases, V lost 2 bases, and 7 bases had no gene match. The V gene's germline CDR1 is MNHNY and CDR2 SVGAGI (reference sequence). CDR3 amino acids: CASSYGGGVSNEQFF. CDR3 DNA: TGTGCCAGCAGTTACGGGGGGGGAGTTTCCAATGAGCAGTTCTTC.

The rearrangement uses TRBV19 and TRBJ2-7, with 7 positions matching TRBD2. The CDR3 contains 15 residues. The germline V gene has CDR1 LNHDA and CDR2 SQIVND (reference sequence). The junction had 9 bases not matched to a gene; V was cut back by 3 bases and J by 4 bases. CDR3: CASSMATAGRYEQYF. The CDR3 DNA follows: TGTGCCAGTAGTATGGCTACAGCGGGGAGATACGAGCAGTACTTC.

The J gene is TRBJ1-1, the V gene TRBV5-3; D gene ambiguous. TRBV5-3 is an ORF, with its function uncertain. The V gene lost 1 base and the J gene lost 1 base, with 17 bases spanning the gap. This CDR3 is built from 17 residues. The CDR3 DNA reads as TGTGCCAGAAGCTTGAAGATGTGGCGGCTACCGAACACTGAAGCTTTCTTT. Translating gives CARSLKMWRLPNTEAFF.

This clone showed up just a few times. The chain couples TRBV6-5 to TRBJ1-2, with unresolved D. CDR1 and CDR2 (germline): MNHEY, SVGAGI. There are 15 residues in the CDR3. Trimming took off 6 bases at V and 4 bases at J, with 18 bases between the two ends. The CDR3 here is CASSLHIKSGYGYTF. The DNA for the CDR3 is TGTGCCAGCAGCCTTCACATCAAGAGCGGCTATGGCTACACCTTC.